Detailed here is one TCR beta chain. This clone was counted once. Its binding antigen is unknown. The sample holds no much larger clone one base away, and base qualities are not on file. The sample is drawn from a study of blood T cell repertoires in COVID-19 (dated by TCRdb to the early 2020s). At the level of the whole study: Collaborator samples came from the United States, Italy and Spain and covered acute and convalescent phases of COVID-19. HLA class I and class II types, where available, came from metadata supplied by the sample provider rather than from assay-based typing. The prospective study material was composed of cDNA or gDNA derived from T cells, B-cell-depleted T cells, or PBMCs. Nearly every sample came with metadata listing a de-identified subject ID, COVID-19 status, age in years and sex. The repertoires were made available in a free public database intended to serve as a resource for research on the immune response to SARS-CoV-2. Samples were obtained from the ongoing ImmuneRACE study (first 160 participants) and from approximately 1,200 subjects provided by 6 global collaborators. The dataset comprised deeply sampled blood TCRbeta repertoires from subjects exposed to, actively infected with, or recovered from COVID-19. General findings and caveats noted by the study authors: The amount of clinical and demographic metadata varied by source and participant and was provided uncurated.

Whole blood was collected in K2EDTA tubes by collaborating institutions according to the institutions' own protocols. For TCRbeta analysis, collaborators shipped samples in one of three forms: frozen whole blood, isolated PBMCs, or DNA extracted from either of those sample types. The germline V gene encodes CDR1 MDHEN and CDR2 SYDVKM. There are 12 amino acids in the CDR3, from cysteine to phenylalanine inclusive. Kept here is only the CDR3 DNA, which spans 36 bases and is read in frame from base 1. V is clipped by 11 bases and J by 6 bases, and the sequence between their germline boundaries is 13 bases long. TCRbeta CDR3 regions were amplified from genomic DNA by means of the immunoSEQ Assay, a bias-controlled multiplex PCR. Processing in the source paper ran as follows. Within the assay, amplification of reference gene primers was used to estimate how many nucleated cells each sample contained. To quantify the absolute abundance of each unique TCRbeta CDR3 rearrangement, sequence reads were collapsed and filtered. For each sample, productive Simpson clonality was calculated by taking the square root of Simpson's diversity index across productive rearrangements. What TCRdb holds here is the immuneACCESS table cut down to in-frame rearrangements. Part of the clones is not present; checked against another copy, under half of the missing clones reflect an unresolved V gene, and the others are unexplained. That table furnishes V, J and clone size, whereas the DNA furnished D and trimming. Present in this sample are about 100,000 clones, just over 85% of which were seen just once. Together, the top ten hold about 5% of the sample.

The chain employs TRBV28 and TRBJ1-4; TRBD1 is perhaps the D gene, given 5 matching bases. The receptor comes from a human donor in a cohort sampled during active COVID-19. Sequenced sample: peripheral blood. CDR3 loop: CALAGSDEKLFF. The nucleotide sequence reads as follows: TGTGCCTTGGCAGGGTCTGATGAAAAACTGTTTTTT.